The entry that follows covers one T cell receptor beta chain sequence. Trimming removed 4 bases from V and 6 bases from J; junction bases left unmatched: 8. The CDR3 covers 15 residues. The germline V gene has CDR1 ENHRY and CDR2 SYGVKD. Using immunoSEQ multiplex PCR, the repertoire was profiled, and TCRdb retains in-frame clones only, with some absent. This table holds some 70,000 clones, just under 95% found once. These data are taken from a study of technical replicates of blood from a handful of donors. This TCR derives from a human donor in good health. The chain uses TRBV10-3 and TRBJ1-4; 7 bases are shared with TRBD1. Sequencing was done on a sample of T cells isolated from PBMCs. CDR3 amino acids: CAISASGGVDEKLFF. The CDR3 DNA reads as TGTGCCATCAGTGCGTCAGGGGGAGTAGATGAAAAACTGTTTTTT.